These T cell receptor beta chains were read from a single sample in a study of cytomegalovirus exposure and HLA in healthy donors. The repertoire was sequenced with immunoSEQ multiplex PCR; TCRdb's copy has only in-frame clones and lacks some. The sample contains some 170,000 clones, 75% to 85% of which appear only once. The sample consisted of PBMCs. Every receptor here comes from a woman between 55 and 75 years old in good health and CMV-seropositive. Both conserved end residues are part of each CDR3. A D gene is named only where the DNA matches it firmly. For some rows the clone size is stated as once, few or many, or as a class when expanded; others skip it.

j_gene,d_gene,v_gene,abundance,CDR3aa,CDR3nt
TRBJ1-4,NA,TRBV4-1,few,CASSTEGNEKLFF,TGCGCCAGCAGCACGGAGGGGAATGAAAAACTGTTTTTT
TRBJ2-7,NA,TRBV6-1,few,CASSEAWQGNYEQYF,TGTGCCAGCAGTGAAGCATGGCAGGGGAACTACGAGCAGTACTTC
TRBJ1-1,NA,TRBV29-1,once,CSVEDPGSAFF,TGCAGCGTTGAGGATCCAGGGTCAGCTTTCTTT
TRBJ2-1,TRBD2,TRBV19,NA,CASRAPGTSGRDGEFF,TGTGCCAGTAGGGCCCCCGGGACTAGCGGGAGGGATGGGGAGTTCTTC
TRBJ1-1,NA,TRBV5-6,once,CASSPTGLTEAFF,TGTGCCAGCAGCCCCACAGGGCTCACTGAAGCTTTCTTT
TRBJ2-3,NA,TRBV9,NA,CASSVDPSTDTQYF,TGTGCCAGCAGCGTAGATCCTAGTACAGATACGCAGTATTTT
TRBJ1-5,TRBD1,TRBV6-6,NA,CASSLPRQGAGQPQHF,TGTGCCAGCAGTTTGCCCCGACAGGGGGCGGGTCAGCCCCAGCATTTT
TRBJ2-7,TRBD1,TRBV5-4,NA,CASSLAGTAAYEQYF,TGTGCCAGCAGCTTGGCGGGGACAGCGGCCTACGAGCAGTACTTC
TRBJ2-3,TRBD2,TRBV7-2,NA,CASSPPSGGAAGTQYF,TGTGCCAGCAGCCCGCCTAGCGGGGGGGCCGCTGGTACGCAGTATTTT
TRBJ1-2,NA,TRBV5-6,few,CASSWAGQGYGYTF,TGTGCCAGCAGCTGGGCGGGGCAGGGCTATGGCTACACCTTC
TRBJ2-7,NA,TRBV6-5,NA,CASSYSLATALEQYF,TGTGCCAGCAGTTACTCCCTCGCTACCGCCCTCGAGCAGTACTTC
TRBJ1-5,TRBD1,TRBV29-1,few,CSVAQGPDQPQHF,TGCAGCGTAGCACAGGGGCCAGATCAGCCCCAGCATTTT
TRBJ1-5,NA,TRBV4-2,NA,CASSQDGGGQPQHF,TGTGCCAGCAGCCAAGACGGGGGAGGTCAGCCCCAGCATTTT
TRBJ2-7,NA,TRBV27,NA,CASSLDGGDEQYF,TGTGCCAGCAGTTTAGATGGGGGCGACGAGCAGTACTTC
TRBJ1-1,TRBD1,TRBV6-1,NA,CASSSRTGGNTEAFF,TGTGCCAGCAGTTCTCGGACAGGGGGGAACACTGAAGCTTTCTTT
TRBJ1-2,NA,TRBV28,NA,CASSLTGFYGYTF,TGTGCCAGCAGTTTAACAGGGTTCTATGGCTACACCTTC
TRBJ1-5,NA,TRBV7-2,few,CASSATGPNQPQHF,TGTGCCAGCAGCGCAACAGGGCCCAATCAGCCCCAGCATTTT
TRBJ2-1,TRBD1,TRBV6-5,NA,CASSYDRGTGGQFF,TGTGCCAGCAGTTACGACCGAGGGACAGGGGGCCAGTTCTTC
TRBJ1-1,TRBD1,TRBV30,NA,CAWSTGTGWFAFF,TGTGCCTGGAGTACCGGGACAGGGTGGTTCGCTTTCTTT
TRBJ1-2,NA,TRBV6-5,NA,CASSYSAGLNYGYTF,TGTGCCAGCAGTTACTCAGCAGGGCTCAACTATGGCTACACCTTC
TRBJ1-6,NA,TRBV2,NA,CASSAGVSPINSPLHF,TGTGCCAGCAGTGCCGGGGTGAGCCCGATTAATTCACCCCTCCACTTT
TRBJ1-2,NA,TRBV28,NA,CASSFAGAHYGYTF,TGTGCCAGCAGTTTCGCAGGGGCTCACTATGGCTACACCTTC
TRBJ2-7,NA,TRBV7-2,few,CASSFLTSNYEQYF,TGTGCCAGCAGCTTCTTAACATCGAACTACGAGCAGTACTTC
TRBJ1-1,NA,TRBV7-2,few,CASSSDTEAFF,TGTGCCAGCAGCTCGGACACTGAAGCTTTCTTT
TRBJ2-6,TRBD2,TRBV5-8,NA,CASSERAGGGSGANVLTF,TGTGCCAGCAGCGAAAGAGCGGGGGGGGGATCTGGGGCCAACGTCCTGACTTTC
TRBJ2-3,NA,TRBV9,NA,CASSPRDISDTQYF,TGTGCCAGCAGCCCACGGGACATATCGGATACGCAGTATTTT
TRBJ2-6,NA,TRBV21-1,NA,CASPFESRGANGLTF,TGTGCCAGCCCCTTTGAATCCAGGGGGGCCAACGGCCTGACTTTC
TRBJ2-7,TRBD2,TRBV7-2,NA,CASSSSGGHSYEQYF,TGTGCCAGCAGTTCTAGCGGGGGCCACTCCTACGAGCAGTACTTC
TRBJ2-4,NA,TRBV2,few,CASSEAQGRAKNIQYF,TGTGCCAGCAGTGAAGCGCAGGGTAGAGCCAAAAACATTCAGTACTTC
TRBJ2-3,NA,TRBV28,NA,CASSETADTQYF,TGTGCCAGCAGTGAAACAGCAGATACGCAGTATTTT
TRBJ1-2,NA,TRBV9,NA,CASSVEAGAKYGYTF,TGTGCCAGCAGCGTAGAGGCAGGGGCGAAATATGGCTACACCTTC
TRBJ1-4,NA,TRBV9,NA,CASSPRLGAATNEKLFF,TGTGCCAGCAGCCCCCGCCTGGGGGCAGCAACTAATGAAAAACTGTTTTTT
TRBJ1-6,NA,TRBV7-3,NA,CASSARFFHF,TGTGCCAGCAGCGCCAGATTCTTCCACTTT
TRBJ1-3,NA,TRBV18,NA,CASSPFEGHAGNTIYF,TGTGCCAGCTCACCATTCGAGGGCCACGCTGGAAACACCATATATTTT
TRBJ2-7,NA,TRBV2,once,CASLAPDSFYEQYF,TGTGCCAGCCTAGCCCCGGACAGCTTCTACGAGCAGTACTTC